This T cell receptor (beta chain) was found in a study of regulatory T cells. For this clone: Its specificity is not known.

At testing, patients were 2 to 39 years old, with reduced naive and increased memory T-cell proportions. The PCR used 52 TRBV and 13 TRBJ primers. Generated by immunoSEQ multiplex PCR, the TCRdb table keeps only in-frame clones and is missing some. The profile shows approximately 9,000 clones, approximately 80% of them singletons. Points from the study as a whole: Patient repertoires had restricted TRB V-J pairs and skewed V and J usage, most in Tregs.

The sample consisted of CD8+ T cells sorted from blood. The sequence was obtained from a young adult with CD3G deficiency.

The CDR3 DNA reads as TGTGCCAGCAGTGGGGGGGGGCATGGAGAAAAACTGTTTTTT. It codes for CASSGGGHGEKLFF. The V call is TRBV6-1, the J call TRBJ1-4, with D maybe TRBD1 (6 bases). This CDR3 comprises 14 residues. CDR1 is MNHNS, CDR2 SASEGT, per germline. Deletions cut 4 bases from V and 8 bases from J, with 14 bases between.